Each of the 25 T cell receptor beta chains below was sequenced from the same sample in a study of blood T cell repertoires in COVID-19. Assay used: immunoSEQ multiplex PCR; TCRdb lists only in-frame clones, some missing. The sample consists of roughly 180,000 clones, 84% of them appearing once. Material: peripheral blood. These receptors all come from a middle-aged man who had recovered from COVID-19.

The CDR3 protein is CASSFSVASYTDTQYF. CDR3 bases: TGCGCCAGCAGCTTTTCGGTGGCTAGCTACACAGATACGCAGTATTTT. The rearrangement uses TRBV5-1 and TRBJ2-3; TRBD2 might be the D (5 bases). The CDR3 runs to 16 residues. Germline V gene lookup returns CDR1 SGHRS and CDR2 YFSETQ. V was clipped by 2 bases and J by 2 bases, with 15 bases between them. Supplemented by reference TRBV5-1 and TRBJ2-3, the full variable domain reads KAGVTQTPRYLIKTRGQQVTLSCSPISGHRSVSWYQQTPGQGLQFLFEYFSETQRNKGNFPGRFSGRQFSNSRSEMNVSTLELGDSALYLCASSFSVASYTDTQYFGPGTRLTVL.

The CDR3 region is CANTGRVRNEQFF. CDR3 bases: TGTGCCAATACTGGGAGAGTGAGGAATGAGCAGTTCTTC. This chain connects TRBV6-4 to TRBJ2-1, with D perhaps TRBD2 (5 bases). The CDR3 is 13 residues long. Per germline, CDR1 MRHNA and CDR2 SNTAGT. V shed 10 bases and J shed 7 bases, with 17 bases lying between them.

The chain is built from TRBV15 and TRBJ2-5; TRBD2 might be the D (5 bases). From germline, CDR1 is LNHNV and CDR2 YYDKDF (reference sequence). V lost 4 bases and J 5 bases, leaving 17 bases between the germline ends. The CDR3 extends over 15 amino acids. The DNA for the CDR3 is TGTGCCACCAGCACCAAGATGGAGGCCTTTGAGACCCAGTACTTC. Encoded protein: CATSTKMEAFETQYF.

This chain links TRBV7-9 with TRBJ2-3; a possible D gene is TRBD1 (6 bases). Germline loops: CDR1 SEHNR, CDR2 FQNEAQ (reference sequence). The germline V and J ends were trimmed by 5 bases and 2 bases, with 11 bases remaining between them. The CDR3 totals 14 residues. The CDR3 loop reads CASSRRTDTDTQYF. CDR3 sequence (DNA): TGTGCCAGCAGCCGGAGGACAGACACAGATACGCAGTATTTT.

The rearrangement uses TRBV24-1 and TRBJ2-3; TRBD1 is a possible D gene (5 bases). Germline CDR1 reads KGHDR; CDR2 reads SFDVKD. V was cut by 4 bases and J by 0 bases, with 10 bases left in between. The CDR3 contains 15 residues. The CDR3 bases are TGTGCCACCAGTGACCCGACAGAAAGCACAGATACGCAGTATTTT. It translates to CATSDPTESTDTQYF.

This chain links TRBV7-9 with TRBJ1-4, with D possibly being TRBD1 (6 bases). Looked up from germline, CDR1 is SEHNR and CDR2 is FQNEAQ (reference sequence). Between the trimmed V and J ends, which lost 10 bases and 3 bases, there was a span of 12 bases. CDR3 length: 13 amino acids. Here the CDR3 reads CATHRDPNEKLFF. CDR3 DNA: TGTGCCACCCACAGGGATCCTAATGAAAAACTGTTTTTT.

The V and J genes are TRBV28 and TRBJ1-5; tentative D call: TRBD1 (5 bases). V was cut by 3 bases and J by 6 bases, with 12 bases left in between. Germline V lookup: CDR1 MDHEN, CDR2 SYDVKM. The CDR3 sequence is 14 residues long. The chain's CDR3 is CASSFWQGGQPQHF. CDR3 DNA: TGTGCCAGCAGTTTTTGGCAGGGCGGTCAGCCCCAGCATTTT.

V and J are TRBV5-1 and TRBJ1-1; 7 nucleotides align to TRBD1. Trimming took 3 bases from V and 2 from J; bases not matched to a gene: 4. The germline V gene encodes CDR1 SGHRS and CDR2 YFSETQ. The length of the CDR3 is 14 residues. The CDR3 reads CASSWGQQNTEAFF. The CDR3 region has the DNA TGCGCCAGCAGCTGGGGACAGCAAAACACTGAAGCTTTCTTT.

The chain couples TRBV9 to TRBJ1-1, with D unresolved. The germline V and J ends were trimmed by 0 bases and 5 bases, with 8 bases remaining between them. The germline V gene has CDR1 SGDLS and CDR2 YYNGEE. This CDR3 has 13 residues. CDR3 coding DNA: TGTGCCAGCAGCGTAGGCCCGCGGACTGAAGCTTTCTTT. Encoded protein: CASSVGPRTEAFF.

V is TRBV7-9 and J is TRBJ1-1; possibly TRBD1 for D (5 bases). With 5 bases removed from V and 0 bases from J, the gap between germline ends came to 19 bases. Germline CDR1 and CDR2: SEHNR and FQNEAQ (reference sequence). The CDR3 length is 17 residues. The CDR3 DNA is TGTGCCAGCAGCACACCAGGGTCGAGACTCATGAACACTGAAGCTTTCTTT. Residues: CASSTPGSRLMNTEAFF.

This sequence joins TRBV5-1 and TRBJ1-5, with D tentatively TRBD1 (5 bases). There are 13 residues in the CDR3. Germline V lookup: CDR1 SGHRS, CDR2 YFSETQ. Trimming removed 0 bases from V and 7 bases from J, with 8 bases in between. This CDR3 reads CASSLASGQPQHF. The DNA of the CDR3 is TGCGCCAGCAGCTTGGCGTCAGGGCAGCCCCAGCATTTT.

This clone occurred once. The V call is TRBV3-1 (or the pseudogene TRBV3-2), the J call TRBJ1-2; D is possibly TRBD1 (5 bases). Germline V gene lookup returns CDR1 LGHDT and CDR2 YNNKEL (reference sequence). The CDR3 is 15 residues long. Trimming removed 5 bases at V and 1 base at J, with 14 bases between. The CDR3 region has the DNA TGTGCCAGCAGCAAAAGACAGACAGATAACTATGGCTACACCTTC. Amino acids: CASSKRQTDNYGYTF.

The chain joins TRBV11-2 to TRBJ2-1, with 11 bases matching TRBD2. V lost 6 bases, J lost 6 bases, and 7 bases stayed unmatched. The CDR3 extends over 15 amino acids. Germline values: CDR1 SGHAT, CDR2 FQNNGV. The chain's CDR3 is CASSSGTSGTNEQFF. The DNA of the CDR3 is TGTGCCAGCAGTTCCGGGACTAGCGGAACCAATGAGCAGTTCTTC.

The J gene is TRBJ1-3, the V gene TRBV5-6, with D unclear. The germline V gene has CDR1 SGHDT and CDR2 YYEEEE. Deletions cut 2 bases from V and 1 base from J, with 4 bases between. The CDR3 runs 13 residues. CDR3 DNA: TGTGCCAGCAGCTTTGAGTCTGGAAACACCATATATTTT. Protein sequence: CASSFESGNTIYF.

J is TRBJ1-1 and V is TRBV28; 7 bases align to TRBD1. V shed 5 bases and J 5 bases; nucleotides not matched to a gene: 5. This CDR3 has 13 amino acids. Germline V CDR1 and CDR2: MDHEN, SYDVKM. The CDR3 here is CASSQGVATEAFF. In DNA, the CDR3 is TGTGCCAGCAGTCAGGGGGTTGCGACTGAAGCTTTCTTT.

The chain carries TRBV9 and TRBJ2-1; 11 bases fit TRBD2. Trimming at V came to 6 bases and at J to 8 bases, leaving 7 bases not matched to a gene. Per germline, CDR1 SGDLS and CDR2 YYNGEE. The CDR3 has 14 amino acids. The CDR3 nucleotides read TGTGCCAGCACTTTACTAGCGGGGGAGGATGAGCAGTTCTTC. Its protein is CASTLLAGEDEQFF.

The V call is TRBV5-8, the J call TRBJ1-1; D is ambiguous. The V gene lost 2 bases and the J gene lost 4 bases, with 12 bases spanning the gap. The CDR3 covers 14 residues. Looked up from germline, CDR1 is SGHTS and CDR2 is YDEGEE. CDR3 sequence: CASSFRGGGTEAFF. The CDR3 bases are TGTGCCAGCAGCTTCCGGGGTGGCGGCACTGAAGCTTTCTTT.

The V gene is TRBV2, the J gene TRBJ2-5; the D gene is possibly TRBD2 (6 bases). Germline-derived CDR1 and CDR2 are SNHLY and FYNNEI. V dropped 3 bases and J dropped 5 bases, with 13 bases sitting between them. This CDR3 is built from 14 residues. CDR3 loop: CASSDSTSRETQYF. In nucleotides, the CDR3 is TGTGCCAGCAGTGACTCTACTAGCCGGGAGACCCAGTACTTC.

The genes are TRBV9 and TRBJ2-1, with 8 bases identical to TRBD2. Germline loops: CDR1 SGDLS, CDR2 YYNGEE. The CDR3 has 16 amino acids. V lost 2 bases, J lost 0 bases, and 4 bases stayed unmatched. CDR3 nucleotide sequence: TGTGCCAGCAGCGTTAGCGGGGCCAGCTCCTACAATGAGCAGTTCTTC. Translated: CASSVSGASSYNEQFF.

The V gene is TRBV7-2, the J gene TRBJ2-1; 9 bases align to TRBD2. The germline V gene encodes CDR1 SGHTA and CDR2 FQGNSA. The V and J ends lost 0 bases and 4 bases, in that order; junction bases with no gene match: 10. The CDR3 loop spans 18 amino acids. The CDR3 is CASSLALRVSGSYNEQFF. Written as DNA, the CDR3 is TGTGCCAGCAGCTTAGCGCTGAGGGTTAGCGGGAGTTACAATGAGCAGTTCTTC.

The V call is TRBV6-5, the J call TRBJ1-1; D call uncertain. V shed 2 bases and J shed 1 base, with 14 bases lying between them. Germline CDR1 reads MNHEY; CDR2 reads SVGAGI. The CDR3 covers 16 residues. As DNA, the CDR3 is TGTGCCAGCAGTTACGATCCCCGAGCCCGGAACACTGAAGCTTTCTTT. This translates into CASSYDPRARNTEAFF.

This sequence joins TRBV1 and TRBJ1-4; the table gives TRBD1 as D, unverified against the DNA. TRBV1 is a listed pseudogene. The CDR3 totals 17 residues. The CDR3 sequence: CTSSQVLPGTGCEKLFF. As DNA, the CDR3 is TGCACCAGCAGCCAAGTGCTTCCCGGGACAGGGTGTGAAAAACTGTTTTTT.

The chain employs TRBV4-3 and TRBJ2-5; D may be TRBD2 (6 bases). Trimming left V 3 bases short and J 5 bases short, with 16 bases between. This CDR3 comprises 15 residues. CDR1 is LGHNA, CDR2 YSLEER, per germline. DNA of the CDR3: TGCGCCAGCAGCCAGGGGCCGGGAGTCTGGGAGACCCAGTACTTC. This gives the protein CASSQGPGVWETQYF.

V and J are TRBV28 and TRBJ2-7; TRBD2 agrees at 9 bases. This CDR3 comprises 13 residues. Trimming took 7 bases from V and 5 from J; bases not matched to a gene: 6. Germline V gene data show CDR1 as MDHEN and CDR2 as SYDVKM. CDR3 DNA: TGTGCCAGCACGGCGGGGGGGCGCGACGAGCAGTACTTC. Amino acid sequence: CASTAGGRDEQYF.

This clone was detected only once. The CDR3 sequence: CASSRGLNYNEQFF. CDR3 DNA sequence: TGTGCCAGCAGCCGCGGACTAAACTACAATGAGCAGTTCTTC. V is TRBV7-6 and J is TRBJ2-1; TRBD2 might be the D (6 bases). This CDR3 has 14 residues. Trimming removed 5 bases from V and 3 bases from J, with 11 bases in between. The V gene's germline CDR1 is SGHVS and CDR2 FNYEAQ.